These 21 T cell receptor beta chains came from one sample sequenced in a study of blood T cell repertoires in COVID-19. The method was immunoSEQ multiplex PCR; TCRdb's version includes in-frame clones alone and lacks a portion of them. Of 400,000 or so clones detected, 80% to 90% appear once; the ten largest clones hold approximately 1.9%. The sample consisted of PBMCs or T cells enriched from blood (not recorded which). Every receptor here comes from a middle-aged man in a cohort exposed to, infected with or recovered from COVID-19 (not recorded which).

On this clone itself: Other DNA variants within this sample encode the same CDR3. The CDR3 DNA sequence: TGCGCCAGCAGCTTGGGGGACAGGGGTTACGAGCAGTACTTC. Protein: CASSLGDRGYEQYF. The chain carries TRBV5-1 and TRBJ2-7, with TRBD1 matching over 10 bases. The germline gives CDR1 SGHRS, CDR2 YFSETQ. This CDR3 spans 14 amino acids. Trimming cost V 0 bases and J 4 bases; bases outside gene matches: 1.

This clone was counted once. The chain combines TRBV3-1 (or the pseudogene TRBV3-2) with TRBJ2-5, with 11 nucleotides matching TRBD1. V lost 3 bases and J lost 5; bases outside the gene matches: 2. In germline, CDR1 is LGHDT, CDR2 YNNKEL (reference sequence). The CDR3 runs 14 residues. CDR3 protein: CASSQDRGLETQYF. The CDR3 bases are TGTGCCAGCAGCCAGGACAGGGGGCTTGAGACCCAGTACTTC.

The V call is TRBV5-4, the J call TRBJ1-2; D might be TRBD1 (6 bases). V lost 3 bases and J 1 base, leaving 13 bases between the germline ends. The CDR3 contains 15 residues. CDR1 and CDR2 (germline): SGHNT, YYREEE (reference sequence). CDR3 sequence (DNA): TGTGCCAGCAGCTCAAAAACACAGGGTAACTATGGCTACACCTTC. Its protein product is CASSSKTQGNYGYTF.

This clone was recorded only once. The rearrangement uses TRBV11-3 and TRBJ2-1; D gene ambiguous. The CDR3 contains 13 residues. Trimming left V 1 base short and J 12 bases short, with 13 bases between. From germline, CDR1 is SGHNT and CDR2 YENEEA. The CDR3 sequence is CASSLGSPRGQFF. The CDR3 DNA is TGTGCCAGCAGCTTAGGCTCCCCTAGAGGGCAGTTCTTC.

The CDR3 DNA is TGTGCCAGCAGTGATCGCGGAGGGAACACTGAAGCTTTCTTT. This codes for CASSDRGGNTEAFF. The chain combines TRBV2 with TRBJ1-1; D remains unclear. V gave up 3 bases and J gave up 1 base, with 9 bases separating them. CDR3 size: 14 residues. CDR1 and CDR2 (germline): SNHLY, FYNNEI.

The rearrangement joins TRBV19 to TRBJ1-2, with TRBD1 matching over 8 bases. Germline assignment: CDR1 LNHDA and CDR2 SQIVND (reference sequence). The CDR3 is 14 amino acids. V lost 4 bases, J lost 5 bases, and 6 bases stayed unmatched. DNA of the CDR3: TGTGCCAGTAGTACCGGGACAGGATTTTATGGCTACACCTTC. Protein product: CASSTGTGFYGYTF.

CDR3 region: CASSLGGLATPTDTQYF. CDR3 in DNA: TGTGCCAGCAGCTTAGGAGGACTAGCGACGCCCACAGATACGCAGTATTTT. The rearrangement uses TRBV7-6 and TRBJ2-3, with TRBD2 identical over 9 bases. Germline V gives CDR1 SGHVS, CDR2 FNYEAQ. J was trimmed by 2 bases and V by 1 base; bases with no gene match: 7. This CDR3 has 17 amino acids.

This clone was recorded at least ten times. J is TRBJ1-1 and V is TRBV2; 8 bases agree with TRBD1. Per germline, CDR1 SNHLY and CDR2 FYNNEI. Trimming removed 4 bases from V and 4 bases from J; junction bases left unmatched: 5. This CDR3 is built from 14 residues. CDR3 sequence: CASSVQGASTEAFF. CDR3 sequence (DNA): TGTGCCAGCAGTGTTCAGGGGGCGAGCACTGAAGCTTTCTTT. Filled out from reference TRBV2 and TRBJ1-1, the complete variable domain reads EPEVTQTPSHQVTQMGQEVILRCVPISNHLYFYWYRQILGQKVEFLVSFYNNEISEKSEIFDDQFSVERPDGSNFTLKIRSTKLEDSAMYFCASSVQGASTEAFFGQGTRLTVV.

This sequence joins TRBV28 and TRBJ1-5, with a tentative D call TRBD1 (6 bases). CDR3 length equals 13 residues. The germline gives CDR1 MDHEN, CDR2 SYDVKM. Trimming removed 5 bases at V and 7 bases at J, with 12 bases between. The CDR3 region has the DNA TGTGCCAGCAGTCTACAGGGTCCCCAGCCCCAGCATTTT. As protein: CASSLQGPQPQHF.

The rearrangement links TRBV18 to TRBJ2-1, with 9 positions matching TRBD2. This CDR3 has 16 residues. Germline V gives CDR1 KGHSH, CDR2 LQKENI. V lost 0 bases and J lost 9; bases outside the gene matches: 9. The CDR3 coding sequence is TGTGCCAGCTCACCACCAGCGGGAGGTCTGTTTGGTGAGCAGTTCTTC. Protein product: CASSPPAGGLFGEQFF.

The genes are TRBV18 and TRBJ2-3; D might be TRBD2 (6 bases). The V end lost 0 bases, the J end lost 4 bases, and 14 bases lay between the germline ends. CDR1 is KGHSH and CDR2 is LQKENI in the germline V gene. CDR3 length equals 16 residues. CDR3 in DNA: TGTGCCAGCTCACCACCCACCGGGAGTCTCCCAGATACGCAGTATTTT. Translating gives CASSPPTGSLPDTQYF.

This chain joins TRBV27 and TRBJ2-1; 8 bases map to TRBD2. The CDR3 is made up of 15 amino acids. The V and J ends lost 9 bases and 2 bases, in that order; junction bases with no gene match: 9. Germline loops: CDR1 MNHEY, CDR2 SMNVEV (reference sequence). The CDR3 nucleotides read TGTGCCAGTGGTGTAGCGGGACTAACCTACAATGAGCAGTTCTTC. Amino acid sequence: CASGVAGLTYNEQFF.

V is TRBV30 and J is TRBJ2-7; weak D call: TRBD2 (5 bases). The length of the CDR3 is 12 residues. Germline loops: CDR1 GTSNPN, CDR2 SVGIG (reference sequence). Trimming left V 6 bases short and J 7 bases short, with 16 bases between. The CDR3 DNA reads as TGTGCCTGCTCATCGGGGAAACGGGAGCAGTACTTC. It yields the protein CACSSGKREQYF.

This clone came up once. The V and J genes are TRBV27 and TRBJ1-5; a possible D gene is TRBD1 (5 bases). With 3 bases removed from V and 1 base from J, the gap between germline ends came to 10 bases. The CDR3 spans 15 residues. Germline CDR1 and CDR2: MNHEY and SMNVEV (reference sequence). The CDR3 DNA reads TGTGCCAGCAGTTTGGGGGGGTCGAGCAATCAGCCCCAGCATTTT. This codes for CASSLGGSSNQPQHF.

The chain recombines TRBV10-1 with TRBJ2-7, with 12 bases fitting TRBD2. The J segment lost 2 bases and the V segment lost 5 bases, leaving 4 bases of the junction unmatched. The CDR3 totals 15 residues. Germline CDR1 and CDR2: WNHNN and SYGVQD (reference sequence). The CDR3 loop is CASSSSGRGTYEQYF. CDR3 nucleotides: TGCGCCAGCAGTTCTAGCGGGAGGGGAACCTACGAGCAGTACTTC.

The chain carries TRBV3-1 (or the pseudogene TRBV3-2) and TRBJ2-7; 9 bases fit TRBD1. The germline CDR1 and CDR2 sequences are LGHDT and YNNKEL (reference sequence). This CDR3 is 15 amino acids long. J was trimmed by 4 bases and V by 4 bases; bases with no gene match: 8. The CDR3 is CASSLSGTGTYEQYF. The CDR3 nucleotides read TGTGCCAGCAGCCTCTCCGGGACAGGGACGTACGAGCAGTACTTC.

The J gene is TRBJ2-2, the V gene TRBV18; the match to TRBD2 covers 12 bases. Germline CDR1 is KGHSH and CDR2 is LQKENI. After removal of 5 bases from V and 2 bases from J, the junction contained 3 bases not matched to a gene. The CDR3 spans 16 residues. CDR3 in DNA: TGTGCCAGCTCAAGGGGACTAGCGGGTAACACCGGGGAGCTGTTTTTT. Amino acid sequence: CASSRGLAGNTGELFF.

The CDR3 region is CASTPGYNQPQHF. CDR3 in DNA: TGTGCCAGCACCCCGGGTTACAATCAGCCCCAGCATTTT. This chain links TRBV6-5 with TRBJ1-5; no definite D call. The CDR3 totals 13 residues. In germline, CDR1 is MNHEY, CDR2 SVGAGI. The V gene lost 7 bases and the J gene lost 3 bases, with 10 bases spanning the gap.

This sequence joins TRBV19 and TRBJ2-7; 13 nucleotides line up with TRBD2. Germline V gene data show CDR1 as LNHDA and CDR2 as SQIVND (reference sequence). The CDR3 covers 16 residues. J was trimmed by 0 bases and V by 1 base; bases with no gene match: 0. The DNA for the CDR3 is TGTGCCAGTAGTATAGGGACTAGCGGGAGCTCCTACGAGCAGTACTTC. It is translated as CASSIGTSGSSYEQYF.

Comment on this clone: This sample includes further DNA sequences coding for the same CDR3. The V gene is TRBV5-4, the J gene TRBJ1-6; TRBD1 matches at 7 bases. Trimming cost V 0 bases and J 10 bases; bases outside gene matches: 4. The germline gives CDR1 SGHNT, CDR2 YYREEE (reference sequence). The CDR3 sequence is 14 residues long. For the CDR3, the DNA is TGTGCCAGCAGCTTGGACAGGGGTGGATCACCCCTCCACTTT. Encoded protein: CASSLDRGGSPLHF.

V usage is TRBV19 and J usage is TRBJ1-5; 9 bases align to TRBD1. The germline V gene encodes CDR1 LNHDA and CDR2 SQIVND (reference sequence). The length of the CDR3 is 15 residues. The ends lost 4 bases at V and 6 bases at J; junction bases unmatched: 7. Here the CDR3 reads CASSTDRGRSQPQHF. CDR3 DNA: TGTGCCAGTAGTACGGACAGGGGCCGGAGTCAGCCCCAGCATTTT.